The rows below give T cell receptor beta chains drawn from one sample of a study of blood T cell repertoires in COVID-19. Clones were sequenced by immunoSEQ multiplex PCR, and TCRdb holds only the in-frame ones, with some missing. The sample lists some 110,000 clones, 84% seen once, with over 3% in the top ten. Sequenced material: PBMCs or T cells enriched from blood (not recorded which). Receptors originate from a woman aged 30 to 39 who had recovered from COVID-19. Both conserved end residues are part of each CDR3. The D gene is left open where the match is weak. Clone size is shown for a subset of rows, as once, few, many or a class of expanded clone.

v_call: TRBV7-9; clone_size: -; d_call: TRBD1; cdr3_length: 13; j_call: TRBJ1-2; cdr3_nt: TGTGCCAGCAGCCGGGACAGCAACTATGGCTACACCTTC; cdr3_aa: CASSRDSNYGYTF
v_call: TRBV6-2/TRBV6-3; clone_size: -; d_call: -; cdr3_length: 13; j_call: TRBJ2-7; cdr3_nt: TGTGCCAGCAGTGATAGCGGAGGCTACGAGCAGTACTTC; cdr3_aa: CASSDSGGYEQYF
v_call: TRBV4-1; clone_size: -; d_call: TRBD1; cdr3_length: 17; j_call: TRBJ1-2; cdr3_nt: TGCGCCAGCAGCCAAAGCGGTACCGGGACAGGGGGCCGCGGCTACACCTTC; cdr3_aa: CASSQSGTGTGGRGYTF
v_call: TRBV28; clone_size: -; d_call: -; cdr3_length: 15; j_call: TRBJ2-5; cdr3_nt: TGTGCCAGCAGTTTTTCGGGGGAGGCCCAAGAGACCCAGTACTTC; cdr3_aa: CASSFSGEAQETQYF
v_call: TRBV7-9; clone_size: -; d_call: TRBD1; cdr3_length: 15; j_call: TRBJ2-3; cdr3_nt: TGTGCCAGCGAATTGAGCCAGGGGGCGGTAGATACGCAGTATTTT; cdr3_aa: CASELSQGAVDTQYF
v_call: TRBV29-1; clone_size: -; d_call: TRBD1; cdr3_length: 13; j_call: TRBJ2-7; cdr3_nt: TGCAGCGGCGGACAGGGGCAAGGGTACGAGCAGTACTTC; cdr3_aa: CSGGQGQGYEQYF
v_call: TRBV11-2; clone_size: -; d_call: -; cdr3_length: 15; j_call: TRBJ2-1; cdr3_nt: TGTGCCAGCAGCTTCGGCGGAGCCCGAGAAAATGAGCAGTTCTTC; cdr3_aa: CASSFGGARENEQFF
v_call: TRBV27; clone_size: -; d_call: TRBD1; cdr3_length: 17; j_call: TRBJ1-1; cdr3_nt: TGTGCCAGCATCCGGACAGGGCGAGGATTGGTGAACACTGAAGCTTTCTTT; cdr3_aa: CASIRTGRGLVNTEAFF
v_call: TRBV4-3; clone_size: -; d_call: -; cdr3_length: 16; j_call: TRBJ1-3; cdr3_nt: TGCGCCAGCAGCCAAGGGACATTTTCTGCTGGAAACACCATATATTTT; cdr3_aa: CASSQGTFSAGNTIYF
v_call: TRBV28; clone_size: -; d_call: TRBD1; cdr3_length: 17; j_call: TRBJ1-1; cdr3_nt: TGTGCCAGCAGCACTGCCGGGACAGGGATTCTGAACACTGAAGCTTTCTTT; cdr3_aa: CASSTAGTGILNTEAFF
v_call: TRBV7-2; clone_size: -; d_call: -; cdr3_length: 17; j_call: TRBJ1-5; cdr3_nt: TGTGCCAGCAGCCCCCAAACAGGAACCCTCAACGCACAGCCCCAGCATTTT; cdr3_aa: CASSPQTGTLNAQPQHF
v_call: TRBV20-1; clone_size: -; d_call: TRBD2; cdr3_length: 17; j_call: TRBJ2-1; cdr3_nt: TGCAGTGCTAGTCCCCCCGGGGGTGGCGGGAGAGACAATGAGCAGTTCTTC; cdr3_aa: CSASPPGGGGRDNEQFF
v_call: TRBV29-1; clone_size: -; d_call: -; cdr3_length: 15; j_call: TRBJ1-1; cdr3_nt: TGCAGCGTACAGCCTACCGGGGGGACGGACACTGAAGCTTTCTTT; cdr3_aa: CSVQPTGGTDTEAFF
v_call: TRBV14; clone_size: -; d_call: -; cdr3_length: 17; j_call: TRBJ2-3; cdr3_nt: TGTGCCAGCAGCCAAAAACAACTAGCTTTTGGCACAGATACGCAGTATTTT; cdr3_aa: CASSQKQLAFGTDTQYF
v_call: TRBV9; clone_size: -; d_call: -; cdr3_length: 15; j_call: TRBJ2-7; cdr3_nt: TGTGCCAGCAGCGTTCGAGGCGGGAGACAGGACGAGCAGTACTTC; cdr3_aa: CASSVRGGRQDEQYF
v_call: TRBV7-2; clone_size: -; d_call: TRBD2; cdr3_length: 16; j_call: TRBJ2-1; cdr3_nt: TGTGCCAGCAGCTTAGGATTTCTAGCGGGAGTCAATGAGCAGTTCTTC; cdr3_aa: CASSLGFLAGVNEQFF
v_call: TRBV7-2; clone_size: -; d_call: -; cdr3_length: 13; j_call: TRBJ2-1; cdr3_nt: TGTGCCAGCAGCTTAGCAGTACTCAATGAGCAGTTCTTC; cdr3_aa: CASSLAVLNEQFF
v_call: TRBV18; clone_size: -; d_call: TRBD1; cdr3_length: 14; j_call: TRBJ2-7; cdr3_nt: TGTGCCAGCTCACCAGGACAGGGGACCTACGAGCAGTACTTC; cdr3_aa: CASSPGQGTYEQYF
v_call: TRBV29-1; clone_size: -; d_call: TRBD2; cdr3_length: 14; j_call: TRBJ2-5; cdr3_nt: TGCAGCGTTGAAGATCAGGTGCGGGAGGGGACCCAGTACTTC; cdr3_aa: CSVEDQVREGTQYF
v_call: TRBV7-9; clone_size: -; d_call: TRBD1; cdr3_length: 15; j_call: TRBJ1-4; cdr3_nt: TGTGCCAGCAGCCCACCCAGCAGGGGGAATGAAAAACTGTTTTTT; cdr3_aa: CASSPPSRGNEKLFF
v_call: TRBV7-2; clone_size: -; d_call: -; cdr3_length: 14; j_call: TRBJ1-2; cdr3_nt: TGTGCCAGCAGCTTCCGAGAACTGACTCAGGGCTACACCTTC; cdr3_aa: CASSFRELTQGYTF
v_call: TRBV5-1; clone_size: -; d_call: TRBD1; cdr3_length: 14; j_call: TRBJ1-5; cdr3_nt: TGCGCCAGCAGCTACGGGACAGGGAATCAGCCCCAGCATTTT; cdr3_aa: CASSYGTGNQPQHF
v_call: TRBV28; clone_size: -; d_call: -; cdr3_length: 14; j_call: TRBJ1-5; cdr3_nt: TGTGCCAGCAGTCCCCCGGGGGGGTGGCAGCCCCAGCATTTT; cdr3_aa: CASSPPGGWQPQHF
v_call: TRBV5-1; clone_size: -; d_call: TRBD2; cdr3_length: 16; j_call: TRBJ2-7; cdr3_nt: TGCGCCAGCAGCTTGGCCGGACTAGCGGGACTCTACGAGCAGTACTTC; cdr3_aa: CASSLAGLAGLYEQYF
v_call: TRBV30; clone_size: -; d_call: TRBD1; cdr3_length: 16; j_call: TRBJ1-4; cdr3_nt: TGTGCCTGGAGTCTTTGGGACAGGCTTACCCATGGAAAACTGTTTTTT; cdr3_aa: CAWSLWDRLTHGKLFF
v_call: TRBV5-4; clone_size: -; d_call: TRBD1; cdr3_length: 14; j_call: TRBJ2-7; cdr3_nt: TGTGCCAGCAGCACAGGGGTTTTCCCCTACGAGCAGTACTTC; cdr3_aa: CASSTGVFPYEQYF
v_call: TRBV30; clone_size: once; d_call: -; cdr3_length: 12; j_call: TRBJ1-1; cdr3_nt: TGTGCCTGGACGCCGTGGAGGGGTGAAGCTTTCTTT; cdr3_aa: CAWTPWRGEAFF
v_call: TRBV6-2/TRBV6-3; clone_size: -; d_call: -; cdr3_length: 14; j_call: TRBJ2-5; cdr3_nt: TGTGCCAGCAGTTTAACTCGCGGCCAAGAGACCCAGTACTTC; cdr3_aa: CASSLTRGQETQYF
v_call: TRBV19; clone_size: -; d_call: -; cdr3_length: 12; j_call: TRBJ1-5; cdr3_nt: TGTGCCAGTATTGGGCTGGGTCAGCCCCAGCATTTT; cdr3_aa: CASIGLGQPQHF
v_call: TRBV6-6; clone_size: -; d_call: -; cdr3_length: 14; j_call: TRBJ1-2; cdr3_nt: TGTGCCAGCAGGTCTGTAGGGGTTAACTATGGCTACACCTTC; cdr3_aa: CASRSVGVNYGYTF
v_call: TRBV5-1; clone_size: -; d_call: -; cdr3_length: 14; j_call: TRBJ1-2; cdr3_nt: TGCGCCAGCAGCTTGTTGGGAAAGGGGGATGGCTACACCTTC; cdr3_aa: CASSLLGKGDGYTF
v_call: TRBV28; clone_size: -; d_call: -; cdr3_length: 11; j_call: TRBJ1-1; cdr3_nt: TGTGCCAGCAGTTTGGCTTTATGGGCTTTCTTT; cdr3_aa: CASSLALWAFF
v_call: TRBV9; clone_size: -; d_call: TRBD2; cdr3_length: 15; j_call: TRBJ2-7; cdr3_nt: TGTGCCAGCAGCCTGGGACTAGCGGGACGGTACGAGCAGTACTTC; cdr3_aa: CASSLGLAGRYEQYF
v_call: TRBV6-4; clone_size: -; d_call: TRBD2; cdr3_length: 17; j_call: TRBJ2-2; cdr3_nt: TGTGCCAGCAGTGTGGGTAGCGGGAGCGCGAACACCGGGGAGCTGTTTTTT; cdr3_aa: CASSVGSGSANTGELFF
v_call: TRBV5-6; clone_size: few; d_call: -; cdr3_length: 13; j_call: TRBJ1-2; cdr3_nt: TGTGCCAGCAGCTTGAAGGGGCTGAAGGGCTACACCTTC; cdr3_aa: CASSLKGLKGYTF
v_call: TRBV6-5; clone_size: -; d_call: TRBD1; cdr3_length: 14; j_call: TRBJ1-1; cdr3_nt: TGTGCCAGCAGTAGACAGGGACTCCTTACTGAAGCTTTCTTT; cdr3_aa: CASSRQGLLTEAFF
v_call: TRBV6-5; clone_size: -; d_call: TRBD2; cdr3_length: 14; j_call: TRBJ2-1; cdr3_nt: TGTGCCAGCAGTCGGACTAGCGGCAACAATGAGCAGTTCTTC; cdr3_aa: CASSRTSGNNEQFF
v_call: TRBV4-3; clone_size: -; d_call: -; cdr3_length: 13; j_call: TRBJ1-1; cdr3_nt: TGCGCCAGCAGCCTCGACAGGAACACTGAAGCTTTCTTT; cdr3_aa: CASSLDRNTEAFF
v_call: TRBV5-1; clone_size: -; d_call: TRBD2; cdr3_length: 16; j_call: TRBJ2-2; cdr3_nt: TGCGCCAGCAGCTTGGTGCTAGCGGGAGTAAACGGGGAGCTGTTTTTT; cdr3_aa: CASSLVLAGVNGELFF
v_call: TRBV19; clone_size: -; d_call: TRBD1; cdr3_length: 15; j_call: TRBJ1-4; cdr3_nt: TGTGCCAGTAGTGGCACAGGGGTGGTGAGTGAAAAACTGTTTTTT; cdr3_aa: CASSGTGVVSEKLFF
v_call: TRBV19; clone_size: -; d_call: -; cdr3_length: 16; j_call: TRBJ2-2; cdr3_nt: TGTGCCAGTAGTATCACAGGGCTTTGGGACACCGGGGAGCTGTTTTTT; cdr3_aa: CASSITGLWDTGELFF
v_call: TRBV4-3; clone_size: -; d_call: TRBD2; cdr3_length: 18; j_call: TRBJ2-7; cdr3_nt: TGCGCCAGCAGCCAAGATCTGGGTAGCGGGGCTTTCTCCTACGAGCAGTACTTC; cdr3_aa: CASSQDLGSGAFSYEQYF
v_call: TRBV7-8; clone_size: -; d_call: -; cdr3_length: 12; j_call: TRBJ1-1; cdr3_nt: TGTGCCAGCAGCTTCCCAGGAACTGAAGCTTTCTTT; cdr3_aa: CASSFPGTEAFF
v_call: TRBV6-5; clone_size: -; d_call: -; cdr3_length: 12; j_call: TRBJ1-6; cdr3_nt: TGTGCCAGCAGCGTCTATAATTCACCCCTCCACTTT; cdr3_aa: CASSVYNSPLHF
v_call: TRBV29-1; clone_size: -; d_call: TRBD1; cdr3_length: 15; j_call: TRBJ2-7; cdr3_nt: TGCAGCGTTGAAGATCGGGGGACAGGGGTCTTTGAGCAGTACTTC; cdr3_aa: CSVEDRGTGVFEQYF
v_call: TRBV10-3; clone_size: -; d_call: -; cdr3_length: 15; j_call: TRBJ1-3; cdr3_nt: TGTGCCATCAGTGAGGGACACAGCTCTGGAAACACCATATATTTT; cdr3_aa: CAISEGHSSGNTIYF
v_call: TRBV24-1; clone_size: -; d_call: -; cdr3_length: 16; j_call: TRBJ2-4; cdr3_nt: TGTGCCACCAGTGATTGCCCAGGGGAGGCCAAAAACATTCAGTACTTC; cdr3_aa: CATSDCPGEAKNIQYF